This T cell receptor beta chain was identified during a study of cytomegalovirus exposure and HLA in healthy donors. Study-level points and caveats: Later analysis associated a missense DCLRE1C variant with TCR beta V- and J-gene trimming. Earlier analysis looked at TCR beta V segments, and most were productive about 90% or about 30% of the time. Several V segments, TRBV6-2 and TRBV6-3 among them, could not be told apart and were dropped.

PCR used 60 Vbeta primers and 13 Jbeta primers. Clones were sequenced by immunoSEQ multiplex PCR, and TCRdb holds only the in-frame ones, with some missing. Found here are around 120,000 clones, roughly 80% of them singletons; the top ten hold roughly 4%. The CDR3 extends over 15 amino acids. V lost 5 bases and J lost 0; bases outside the gene matches: 4. Germline loops: CDR1 SGHVS, CDR2 FNYEAQ. Turning to this clone: Antigen specificity is unknown.

The TCR comes from a woman in her 40s in good health and CMV-seronegative. The chain is built from TRBV7-6 and TRBJ2-3; 8 bases fit TRBD1. Sequencing used PBMCs. The CDR3 nucleotides read TGTGCCAGCAGCACCCGGGACAGGAGCACAGATACGCAGTATTTT. It yields the protein CASSTRDRSTDTQYF.